Reported below is one T cell receptor (beta chain). This sample is part of a study of blood T cell repertoires in COVID-19. For the study at large: T cells, B-cell-depleted T cells, or PBMCs supplied cDNA or gDNA.

Per the germline V gene, CDR1 is ENHRY and CDR2 is SYGVKD. V was cut by 3 bases and J by 4 bases, with 10 bases left in between. This CDR3 has 13 amino acids. Residents of approximately 25 US areas, aged roughly 18 to 89 years, made up the participants. Produced via immunoSEQ multiplex PCR; TCRdb's table is partial and in-frame only. The repertoire includes 230,000 or so clones, about 88% of them detected once, and about 6.2% sits in the top ten. The sequenced sample was PBMCs or T cells enriched from blood (not recorded which). This sequence joins TRBV10-3 and TRBJ2-7, with D possibly being TRBD2 (6 bases). The receptor comes from a woman aged 50 to 60 who had been exposed to COVID-19. CDR3 sequence reads: CAISDTRGYEQYF. The DNA of the CDR3 is TGTGCCATCAGTGATACGCGGGGATACGAGCAGTACTTC.